This TCR beta chain was found in a study of OX40 agonist ivuxolimab in advanced cancers. Study conclusions and caveats: Dosing at 0.1 to 3.0 mg/kg was accompanied by clonal expansion of CD4+ and CD8+ blood T cells by week 6. Partial responders at 0.1-3.0 mg/kg showed near-lowest clonal expansion.

Concerning this clone itself: Antigen unknown.

Profiling relied on immunoSEQ multiplex PCR, and the TCRdb table lists in-frame clones only, not all of them. The repertoire consists of fewer than 85,000 clones, with approximately 86% occurring once and the leading ten covering about 2%. This CDR3 region has 15 residues. V was cut by 3 bases and J by 7 bases, with 15 bases left in between. Germline values: CDR1 MDHEN, CDR2 SYDVKM. The clonotype comes from an adult with an advanced solid tumor such as melanoma, head and neck, liver or kidney cancer. The chain employs TRBV28 and TRBJ2-2; maybe TRBD1 (6 bases). This sample comprised CD4+ or CD8+ T cells sorted from blood, obtained in a trial of the OX40 agonist ivuxolimab. CDR3 in amino acids: CASSLFVRGFGELFF. In DNA form, the CDR3 reads TGTGCCAGCAGTTTGTTTGTCAGGGGCTTCGGGGAGCTGTTTTTT.